The 30 T cell receptor beta chains below were found in one sample sequenced in a study of blood T cell repertoires in COVID-19. TCRdb's table, derived via immunoSEQ multiplex PCR, lists solely in-frame clones and lacks some. The sample records approximately 250,000 clones, about 80% being singletons. Material: peripheral blood. Receptors were obtained from a human donor in a cohort sampled during active COVID-19.

The rearrangement joins TRBV18 to TRBJ2-6, with 7 bases matching TRBD1. The CDR3 consists of 16 residues. Losses at the gene ends were 5 bases for V and 0 bases for J; bases not matched to a gene: 4. Germline-derived CDR1 and CDR2 are KGHSH and LQKENI. The CDR3 loop reads CASSSRQGSGANVLTF. The CDR3 bases are TGTGCCAGCTCATCAAGACAGGGCTCTGGGGCCAACGTCCTGACTTTC. The whole variable domain, remainder taken from reference TRBV18 and TRBJ2-6, is NAGVMQNPRHLVRRRGQEARLRCSPMKGHSHVYWYRQLPEEGLKFMVYLQKENIIDESGMPKERFSAEFPKEGPSILRIQQVVRGDSAAYFCASSSRQGSGANVLTFGAGSRLTVL.

The V and J genes are TRBV27 and TRBJ2-1, with 9 bases fitting TRBD1. Germline-derived CDR1 and CDR2 are MNHEY and SMNVEV (reference sequence). This CDR3 is built from 20 residues. Unmatched junction bases numbered 19, after V lost 2 bases and J lost 5 bases. In DNA form, the CDR3 reads TGTGCCAGCAGTTTAAGGGGGAACAGGGGGCGCCTTGGATTGAACAATGAGCAGTTCTTC. Protein: CASSLRGNRGRLGLNNEQFF.

The rearrangement links TRBV10-3 to TRBJ2-7; 10 nucleotides agree with TRBD1. The ends lost 5 bases at V and 5 bases at J; junction bases unmatched: 6. The CDR3 runs to 14 residues. Germline V gene data show CDR1 as ENHRY and CDR2 as SYGVKD. The CDR3 nucleotides are TGTGCCATCAGTCGACAGGGGGCGGTCGACGAGCAGTACTTC. Amino acids: CAISRQGAVDEQYF.

The chain has TRBV5-4 and TRBJ2-7; no firm D call. With 0 bases removed from V and 0 bases from J, the gap between germline ends came to 7 bases. The germline V gene encodes CDR1 SGHNT and CDR2 YYREEE (reference sequence). The CDR3 contains 14 residues. The CDR3 DNA follows: TGTGCCAGCAGCTTGGAACAGAACTCCTACGAGCAGTACTTC. Protein sequence: CASSLEQNSYEQYF.

The CDR3 DNA sequence: TGCAGCGTTGAAGATCGGGGGGAAGATACGCAGTATTTT. Protein product: CSVEDRGEDTQYF. The chain recombines TRBV29-1 with TRBJ2-3, with TRBD2 matching 7 bases. The J segment lost 5 bases and the V segment lost 0 bases, leaving 2 bases of the junction unmatched. The CDR3 covers 13 residues. CDR1 SQVTM and CDR2 ANQGSEA come from the germline V gene.

The V call is TRBV6-6, the J call TRBJ2-1, with 11 bases that match TRBD2. The V gene's germline CDR1 is MNHNY and CDR2 SVGAGI (reference sequence). With 5 bases clipped from V and 5 bases from J, the junction kept 11 bases outside the gene matches. This CDR3 has 17 amino acids. This CDR3 is CASSPGTSGGHNNEQFF. In nucleotides, the CDR3 is TGTGCCAGCAGTCCCGGCACTAGCGGGGGTCATAACAATGAGCAGTTCTTC.

The chain has TRBV7-9 and TRBJ2-5; no definite D call. Trimming removed 4 bases from V and 4 bases from J, with 4 bases in between. There are 11 residues in the CDR3. Germline CDR1 is SEHNR and CDR2 is FQNEAQ (reference sequence). CDR3 nucleotides: TGTGCCAGCAGCTCTACAGAGACCCAGTACTTC. Its protein product is CASSSTETQYF. The full variable domain, in which reference TRBV7-9 and TRBJ2-5 provide the parts outside the CDR3, is DTGVSQNPRHKITKRGQNVTFRCDPISEHNRLYWYRQTLGQGPEFLTYFQNEAQLEKSRLLSDRFSAERPKGSFSTLEIQRTEQGDSAMYLCASSSTETQYFGPGTRLLVL.

As for this clone: A much more abundant neighbour one base away suggests this may be a read error. Other DNA sequences of this sample code for an identical CDR3. The chain uses TRBV6-5 and TRBJ1-1; 8 positions agree with TRBD1. Per germline, CDR1 MNHEY and CDR2 SVGAGI. This CDR3 contains 14 residues. Trimming took 5 bases from V and 1 from J; bases not matched to a gene: 3. CDR3 residues: CASSRDRRNTEAFF. CDR3 coding DNA: TGTGCCAGCAGTAGGGACAGGAGGAACACTGAAGCTTTCTTT.

V gene TRBV3-1 (or the pseudogene TRBV3-2) combines with J gene TRBJ2-3, with a weak D call TRBD2 (6 bases). Germline V gene lookup returns CDR1 LGHDT and CDR2 YNNKEL (reference sequence). CDR3 length equals 16 residues. V lost 2 bases and J 1 base, leaving 13 bases between the germline ends. In DNA form, the CDR3 reads TGTGCCAGCAGCCAACAAGGGCGGGGCCGCACAGATACGCAGTATTTT. Translation: CASSQQGRGRTDTQYF.

V gene TRBV19 combines with J gene TRBJ1-5; tentative D call: TRBD1 (5 bases). Trimming pared 1 base from V and 3 bases from J, leaving 13 bases between. CDR1 and CDR2 (germline): LNHDA, SQIVND (reference sequence). The CDR3 is 16 amino acids. CDR3 protein: CASSIVPGGPNQPQHF. In nucleotides, the CDR3 is TGTGCCAGTAGTATAGTCCCCGGGGGACCCAATCAGCCCCAGCATTTT.

The chain recombines TRBV9 with TRBJ1-2, with D possibly being TRBD1 (6 bases). Between the trimmed V and J ends, which lost 3 bases and 1 base, there was a span of 10 bases. Per germline, CDR1 SGDLS and CDR2 YYNGEE. This CDR3 is 14 amino acids long. The CDR3 region is CASSETGSNYGYTF. In nucleotides, the CDR3 is TGTGCCAGCAGCGAGACAGGTAGTAACTATGGCTACACCTTC.

The CDR3 sequence: CATSHRTSGSPDTQYF. The CDR3 DNA is TGTGCCACCAGTCACCGGACTAGCGGGAGTCCAGATACGCAGTATTTT. The J gene is TRBJ2-3, the V gene TRBV24-1, with 13 bases lining up with TRBD2. The CDR3 has 16 residues. Germline V gene data show CDR1 as KGHDR and CDR2 as SFDVKD. V lost 6 bases and J lost 4; bases outside the gene matches: 6.

The chain links TRBV27 to TRBJ2-4, with TRBD2 identical over 16 bases. The CDR3 spans 21 residues. Germline CDR1 is MNHEY and CDR2 is SMNVEV (reference sequence). V trimming: 5 bases; J trimming: 1 base; junction bases outside the gene matches: 14. The CDR3 nucleotides are TGTGCCAGCAGTCCGAGGGGGACTAGCGGGAGGGTCAGTGTGGCCAAAAACATTCAGTACTTC. Protein product: CASSPRGTSGRVSVAKNIQYF.

The rearrangement joins TRBV2 to TRBJ1-1, with 11 bases matching TRBD1. Germline V gene sequence: CDR1 SNHLY, CDR2 FYNNEI. V was pared by 5 bases and J by 3 bases, with 8 bases of the junction left unmatched. The CDR3 extends over 16 amino acids. The CDR3 here is CASSLKPGQGDTEAFF. The CDR3 coding sequence is TGTGCCAGCAGTCTCAAACCGGGACAGGGGGACACTGAAGCTTTCTTT.

This chain uses TRBV29-1 with TRBJ2-1; possible D gene TRBD2, 5 bases. Trimming pared 7 bases from V and 2 bases from J, leaving 12 bases between. CDR3 length equals 13 residues. CDR1 is SQVTM, CDR2 ANQGSEA, per germline. CDR3 in DNA: TGCAGCGCCCGGGGTGGGGCCTACAATGAGCAGTTCTTC. This gives the protein CSARGGAYNEQFF.

Only one count was recorded for this clone. The rearrangement links TRBV7-2 to TRBJ2-5, with 16 bases fitting TRBD2. The germline V gene has CDR1 SGHTA and CDR2 FQGNSA. The trim removed 4 bases at V and 4 bases at J, leaving 6 bases unmatched. The CDR3 runs 17 residues. CDR3 DNA: TGTGCCAGCAGCTCGGGGACTAGCGGGGGGGCTAGAGAGACCCAGTACTTC. Protein product: CASSSGTSGGARETQYF.

The chain joins TRBV6-5 to TRBJ2-1; 10 nucleotides agree with TRBD2. Germline CDR1 and CDR2: MNHEY and SVGAGI. CDR3 length: 14 residues. J was trimmed by 4 bases and V by 7 bases; bases with no gene match: 4. CDR3 DNA sequence: TGTGCCAGCATAAGGACTAGCGGATACAATGAGCAGTTCTTC. Translated, it gives CASIRTSGYNEQFF.

The chain is built from TRBV5-5 and TRBJ2-7; 11 nucleotides match TRBD2. V lost 4 bases, J lost 4 bases, and 7 bases stayed unmatched. CDR3 length equals 15 residues. The V gene's germline CDR1 is SGHKS and CDR2 YYEKEE (reference sequence). The CDR3 sequence is CASSHPGLAAYEQYF. The DNA for the CDR3 is TGTGCCAGCAGCCATCCGGGACTAGCGGCTTACGAGCAGTACTTC.

This clone has only one observation. V and J are TRBV5-1 and TRBJ2-1; TRBD2 matches 8 bases. Germline CDR1 reads SGHRS; CDR2 reads YFSETQ. The CDR3 is 17 residues long. Germline trimming cut 2 bases from V and 0 bases from J; bases unmatched to any gene: 7. The CDR3 reads CASSLALLADSYNEQFF. CDR3 DNA sequence: TGCGCCAGCAGCTTAGCCCTACTAGCGGACTCCTACAATGAGCAGTTCTTC.

The V call is TRBV11-2, the J call TRBJ2-1; D gene unclear. This CDR3 is built from 15 residues. Germline CDR1 reads SGHAT; CDR2 reads FQNNGV. Between the trimmed V and J ends, which lost 3 bases and 5 bases, there was a span of 14 bases. CDR3 protein: CASSFLLPGDNEQFF. The CDR3 region has the DNA TGTGCCAGCAGCTTCCTTTTGCCCGGAGACAATGAGCAGTTCTTC.

This chain connects TRBV11-2 to TRBJ1-2; D is unclear. The CDR3 extends over 14 amino acids. CDR1 is SGHAT, CDR2 FQNNGV, per germline. The ends were cut back, 1 base at V and 4 bases at J, with 10 bases in the middle. The CDR3 bases are TGTGCCAGCAGCTTAGGGGTACAGAGCTATGGCTACACCTTC. This sequence encodes CASSLGVQSYGYTF.

This chain uses TRBV28 with TRBJ2-7; TRBD1 is a possible D gene (5 bases). The germline V gene has CDR1 MDHEN and CDR2 SYDVKM. This CDR3 region has 16 residues. V dropped 1 base and J dropped 2 bases, with 15 bases sitting between them. CDR3 protein: CASSLSGQGSAYEQYF. For the CDR3, the DNA is TGTGCCAGCAGTTTATCGGGTCAGGGAAGTGCCTACGAGCAGTACTTC. Supplemented by reference TRBV28 and TRBJ2-7, the full variable domain reads DVKVTQSSRYLVKRTGEKVFLECVQDMDHENMFWYRQDPGLGLRLIYFSYDVKMKEKGDIPEGYSVSREKKERFSLILESASTNQTSMYLCASSLSGQGSAYEQYFGPGTRLTVT.

Only one count was recorded for this clone. This chain connects TRBV14 to TRBJ1-2; D is perhaps TRBD1 (6 bases). Germline V gene sequence: CDR1 SGHDN, CDR2 FVKESK. Between the trimmed V and J ends, which lost 0 bases and 4 bases, there was a span of 12 bases. The CDR3 is 15 amino acids. The CDR3 sequence: CASSQDPGHFYGYTF. The CDR3 DNA reads TGTGCCAGCAGCCAAGACCCGGGACACTTCTATGGCTACACCTTC.

This chain joins TRBV29-1 and TRBJ2-5; a weak D match, TRBD1 (5 bases). This CDR3 is built from 11 residues. From germline, CDR1 is SQVTM and CDR2 ANQGSEA. DNA of the CDR3: TGCAAAGTGGGGCAGAAAGAGACCCAGTACTTC. Its translation is CKVGQKETQYF. The full variable domain, in which reference TRBV29-1 and TRBJ2-5 provide the parts outside the CDR3, is SAVISQKPSRDICQRGTSLTIQCQVDSQVTMMFWYRQQPGQSLTLIATANQGSEATYESGFVIDKFPISRPNLTFSTLTVSNMSPEDSSIYLCKVGQKETQYFGPGTRLLVL.

V gene TRBV7-8 combines with J gene TRBJ1-1, with 7 nucleotides matching TRBD1. Germline V gene data show CDR1 as SGHVS and CDR2 as FQNEAQ. The CDR3 totals 14 residues. Trimming took 5 bases from V and 5 from J; bases not matched to a gene: 8. The CDR3 region has the DNA TGTGCCAGCAGCAAACAGGGGAGGACGACTGAAGCTTTCTTT. Its protein is CASSKQGRTTEAFF.

The gene calls are TRBV19 and TRBJ2-6; tentative D call: TRBD2 (7 bases). The germline V gene encodes CDR1 LNHDA and CDR2 SQIVND (reference sequence). V was shortened by 3 bases and J by 4 bases, with 10 bases between the two germline ends. The CDR3 covers 15 residues. The CDR3 DNA reads as TGTGCCAGTAGTATGGCGGGGGCCGGGGCCAACGTCCTGACTTTC. It is translated as CASSMAGAGANVLTF.

This clone has just a few counts. The chain employs TRBV5-4 and TRBJ2-5; D remains ambiguous. The germline V gene has CDR1 SGHNT and CDR2 YYREEE (reference sequence). There are 14 residues in the CDR3. V was cut by 1 base and J by 7 bases, with 14 bases left in between. Here the CDR3 reads CASSLLGKMGTQYF. In DNA, the CDR3 is TGTGCCAGCAGCTTGTTGGGCAAGATGGGGACCCAGTACTTC.

This clone was seen a few times. The V gene is TRBV5-5, the J gene TRBJ2-3, with D perhaps matching TRBD2 (5 bases). CDR1 SGHKS and CDR2 YYEKEE come from the germline V gene (reference sequence). The CDR3 is made up of 15 amino acids. V was shortened by 0 bases and J by 6 bases, with 14 bases between the two germline ends. CDR3 sequence: CASSLGASWSDTQYF. CDR3 DNA sequence: TGTGCCAGCAGCTTGGGGGCTAGCTGGTCCGATACGCAGTATTTT.

The V call is TRBV12-2, the J call TRBJ1-1. TRBV12-2 counts as a pseudogene. The CDR3 consists of 11 residues. CDR3 sequence (DNA): TGTGCAAGTCGCTTCCCCGAGGTAGCTTTCTTT. Encoded protein: CASRFPEVAFF.

The chain couples TRBV3-1 (or the pseudogene TRBV3-2) to TRBJ1-2; 7 nucleotides line up with TRBD1. V trimming: 3 bases; J trimming: 6 bases; junction bases outside the gene matches: 4. The CDR3 runs 13 residues. From germline, CDR1 is LGHDT and CDR2 YNNKEL (reference sequence). CDR3 in amino acids: CASSHTGAHGYTF. The CDR3, as DNA: TGTGCCAGCAGCCACACAGGGGCTCATGGCTACACCTTC.